This is a list of T cell receptor beta chains from one sample in a study of CD8 T cells in Susac syndrome. Via MiXCR, TCRdb re-called the immunoSEQ multiplex PCR reads, giving one row per CDR3 protein. Among 120,000 to 150,000 distinct CDR3 sequences, approximately 93% were seen once, and the ten largest hold 0.075% to 0.09%. Sequencing used CD4+ T cells from PBMCs. The source is a human donor in good health. CDR3s include the opening cysteine and the closing phenylalanine or tryptophan.

V	J	CDR3
TRBV3-1	TRBJ2-3	CASSLRTSGSSDTQYF
TRBV5-1	TRBJ2-5	CASSGTGTGGGETQYF
TRBV3-1	TRBJ2-1	CASSQGGRSNEQFF
TRBV18	TRBJ2-1	CASSVVEMGRSSYNEQFF
TRBV4-2	TRBJ2-4	CASSQFRGTPAKNIQYF
TRBV20-1	TRBJ2-2	CSAYLAGLAGELFF
TRBV20-1	TRBJ2-5	CSARPTRRQGQETQYF
TRBV10-3	TRBJ2-5	CATGPTGEETQYF
TRBV28	TRBJ1-1	CASLQGGMNTEAFF
TRBV18	TRBJ1-2	CASSPISGGNGYTF
TRBV4-1	TRBJ1-1	CASSPHPLKEAFF